The rows below give T cell receptor beta chains drawn from one sample of a study of T cells in Graves' hyperthyroidism and ophthalmopathy. From the multiplex PCR reads, TCRdb called clonotypes with MiXCR, one entry per CDR3 protein. The table includes 300,000 to 400,000 distinct CDR3 sequences, approximately 18% detected once. Sample: blood. These receptors came from a woman between 45 and 60 years old with Graves' hyperthyroidism. CDR3s include the opening cysteine and the closing phenylalanine or tryptophan. The D gene is left open where the match is weak. Some rows have no size entry. The others give once, few or many, or a class for an expanded clone.

D gene | J gene | V gene | clone size | CDR3 protein | CDR3 DNA
TRBD2 | TRBJ2-1 | TRBV13 | many | CASSFSSASGKPRDEQFF | TGTGCCAGCAGCTTTTCTTCGGCTAGCGGAAAACCGAGGGATGAGCAGTTCTTC
. | TRBJ1-1 | TRBV10-3 | few | CAISESWGEAFF | TGTGCCATCAGTGAGTCTTGGGGTGAAGCTTTCTTT
TRBD1 | TRBJ1-5 | TRBV5-6 | few | CASSQTGGYNQPQHF | TGTGCCAGCAGCCAGACAGGGGGCTACAATCAGCCCCAGCATTTT
. | TRBJ2-7 | TRBV11-2 | many | CASSHYRGNSYEQYF | TGTGCCAGCAGTCATTATCGGGGGAACTCCTACGAGCAGTACTTC
. | TRBJ2-1 | TRBV3-1 | many | CASSLDSPGDEQFF | TGTGCCAGCAGCCTCGACAGCCCCGGGGATGAGCAGTTCTTC
. | TRBJ1-3 | TRBV12-3/TRBV12-4 | few | CASSLVGTGNTIYF | TGTGCCAGCAGTTTAGTGGGTACTGGAAACACCATATATTTT
. | TRBJ2-3 | TRBV11-2 | many | CASSFPTETPTDTQYF | TGTGCCAGCAGCTTCCCAACCGAGACGCCCACAGATACGCAGTATTTT
TRBD1 | TRBJ1-1 | TRBV20-1 | . | CSARDSTGVVTEAFF | TGCAGTGCTAGAGACTCGACAGGGGTCGTCACTGAAGCTTTCTTT
. | TRBJ2-7 | TRBV28 | many | CASSDVSSYEQYF | TGTGCCAGCAGTGACGTGTCCTCCTACGAGCAGTACTTC
. | TRBJ1-1 | TRBV3-1 | many | CASSQGAGIGNTEAFF | TGTGCCAGCAGCCAAGGGGCAGGGATCGGGAACACTGAAGCTTTCTTT
. | TRBJ1-4 | TRBV5-1 | . | CASSPYSGNEKLFF | TGCGCCAGCAGCCCCTACTCTGGGAACGAAAAACTGTTTTTT
. | TRBJ2-1 | TRBV5-1 | many | CASSRQGGTLPDEQFF | TGCGCCAGCAGCCGTCAGGGGGGGACGCTACCGGATGAGCAGTTCTTC
TRBD2 | TRBJ2-1 | TRBV6-1 | many | CASSDPAGGLNEQFF | TGTGCCAGCAGTGACCCAGCGGGAGGCCTTAATGAGCAGTTCTTC
. | TRBJ1-3 | TRBV27 | . | CASSLVGPGNTIYF | TGTGCCAGCAGTTTAGTAGGGCCAGGAAACACCATATATTTT
TRBD2 | TRBJ2-1 | TRBV20-1 | few | CSARDPRTSGGHNEQFF | TGCAGTGCTAGAGATCCCCGGACTAGCGGGGGCCACAATGAGCAGTTCTTC
TRBD1 | TRBJ2-3 | TRBV6-1 | many | CASSGGQGPADTQYF | TGTGCCAGCAGTGGGGGACAGGGGCCCGCAGATACGCAGTATTTT
. | TRBJ2-1 | TRBV19 | . | CASSLSSNMYNEQFF | TGTGCCAGTAGCTTATCTAGCAATATGTACAATGAGCAGTTCTTC
. | TRBJ1-4 | TRBV7-3 | . | CASSLMGRWEKLFF | TGTGCCAGCAGCTTAATGGGGCGGTGGGAAAAACTGTTTTTT
TRBD2 | TRBJ2-1 | TRBV7-9 | . | CASSPSGPRLARNEQFF | TGTGCCAGCAGCCCCTCCGGGCCGAGACTAGCAAGAAATGAGCAGTTCTTC
TRBD2 | TRBJ2-5 | TRBV20-1 | few | CSAVGRGGIQETQYF | TGCAGTGCTGTGGGCCGCGGGGGAATACAAGAGACCCAGTACTTC
TRBD2 | TRBJ2-3 | TRBV5-1 | many | CASSPTSGGVSTDTQYF | TGCGCCAGCAGTCCGACTAGCGGGGGGGTTAGCACAGATACGCAGTATTTT
TRBD2 | TRBJ2-5 | TRBV20-1 | . | CSAEGGAGGPGETQYF | TGCAGTGCTGAAGGAGGCGCGGGAGGGCCAGGAGAGACCCAGTACTTC
TRBD1 | TRBJ1-5 | TRBV4-1 | . | CASSQEGTGDQPQHF | TGCGCCAGCAGCCAAGAGGGGACAGGGGATCAGCCCCAGCATTTT